This T cell receptor beta chain stems from a study of monozygotic twins with inflammatory bowel disease. Whole blood supplied total RNA, and T cells were not sorted. Looked up from germline, CDR1 is DFQATT and CDR2 is SNEGSKA (reference sequence). This CDR3 has 15 residues. A remark on this clonotype: Its specificity is not known.

Points from the study as a whole: The data gave no support to a single strong IBD-associated signal or clonotype.

TCRdb reprocessed the 5' RACE reads and stores each CDR3 protein as one record, lacking DNA. In all, the sample yields about 160,000 distinct CDR3 sequences. The sample comprised blood. The sequence came from a human donor with ulcerative colitis or Crohn's disease, or a healthy co-twin of an affected twin (not recorded which). This chain joins TRBV20-1 and TRBJ1-6; TCRdb's assignment of TRBD1 cannot be checked, as there is no DNA. CDR3 residues: CSALVGGLYNSPLHF.